Below, 12 T cell receptor beta chains from the same sample are listed, as sequenced in a study of blood T cells in healthy people across ages. PCR was performed a second time for roughly 7 to 12 cycles using a sample-barcoded 5' primer and a J-beta primer mix. From the 5' RACE reads, TCRdb called clonotypes with MiXCR, one entry per CDR3 protein. The profile shows hundreds of thousands of distinct CDR3 sequences, around 45% of them singletons. The sample taken for sequencing was blood. Receptors were obtained from a woman aged 60-75 years in good health.

On this clonotype itself: An end of the junction differs from the germline gene, which may be a read error. The chain links TRBV12-3 or TRBV12-4 to TRBJ2-3; possible D gene TRBD1, 7 bases. The CDR3 is 16 residues long. CDR3 in amino acids: CASSEPRGASTDTQYF. The CDR3 DNA is TGCGCCAGCAGCGAACCCAGGGGGGCCTCCACAGATACGCAGTATTTT.

V is TRBV20-1 and J is TRBJ2-1; a weak D match, TRBD2 (5 bases). The DNA end is a closer match to TRBJ2-7, so the J assignment may be wrong. CDR1 and CDR2 (germline): DFQATT, SNEGSKA (reference sequence). There are 17 residues in the CDR3. CDR3 amino acids: CSASPHRGNQKYNEQYF. The CDR3 coding sequence is TGCAGTGCTTCCCCGCACCGGGGAAACCAGAAATACAATGAGCAGTACTTC.

V and J are TRBV7-7 and TRBJ1-6, with TRBD1 as a possible D gene (5 bases). V was shortened by 3 bases and J by 10 bases, with 10 bases between the two germline ends. Germline V CDR1 and CDR2: SSHAT, FNYEAQ (reference sequence). The CDR3 runs 13 residues. CDR3 residues: CASSLHEGSPLHF. The CDR3, as DNA: TGTGCCAGCAGCTTGCATGAGGGGTCACCCCTCCACTTT.

This clonotype was recorded a few times. The chain uses TRBV4-3 and TRBJ2-7; TRBD2 agrees at 10 bases. Trimming removed 5 bases from V and 2 bases from J; junction bases left unmatched: 6. This CDR3 is built from 15 residues. Germline CDR1 and CDR2: LGHNA and YSLEER. Here the CDR3 reads CASSEASGRTYEQYF. The CDR3 coding sequence is TGCGCCAGCAGCGAGGCTAGCGGGAGAACCTACGAGCAGTACTTC.

This clonotype came up many times. CDR3 protein: CASSLGHLYEQYF. In DNA form, the CDR3 reads TGCGCCAGCAGCCTAGGACACCTCTACGAGCAGTACTTC. The rearrangement joins TRBV4-3 to TRBJ2-7, with a weak D call TRBD1 (5 bases). From germline, CDR1 is LGHNA and CDR2 YSLEER. The V and J ends lost 4 bases and 3 bases respectively, with 10 bases between them. The CDR3 is 13 residues long.

This clonotype has more than one count but fewer than ten. This chain uses TRBV20-1 with TRBJ2-5, with a weak D call TRBD2 (6 bases). Matching the DNA end better, TRBJ2-7 makes the J call doubtful. The CDR3 is 13 amino acids. Germline V gives CDR1 DFQATT, CDR2 SNEGSKA (reference sequence). This CDR3 reads CSASSGLPYEQYF. CDR3 coding DNA: TGCAGTGCTAGCAGCGGGTTACCCTACGAGCAGTACTTC.

The chain recombines TRBV10-3 with TRBJ2-1; D ambiguous. Germline loops: CDR1 ENHRY, CDR2 SYGVKD. Trimming stripped 8 bases from V and 8 bases from J, with 13 bases between. The length of the CDR3 is 12 residues. Here the CDR3 DNA reads TGTGCCATCTACCCGAGTCACCATGAGCAGTTCTTC. Translation gives CAIYPSHHEQFF.

This sequence joins TRBV20-1 and TRBJ1-4; D not certain. The V and J ends lost 6 bases and 7 bases respectively, with 18 bases between them. This CDR3 is 14 amino acids long. Germline loops: CDR1 DFQATT, CDR2 SNEGSKA (reference sequence). The CDR3 loop is CSALEREGGEKLFF. The CDR3 nucleotides are TGCAGTGCCCTGGAGAGGGAGGGTGGTGAAAAACTGTTTTTT.

This clonotype was detected only a few times. V usage is TRBV7-2 and J usage is TRBJ2-3; 12 bases are a match to TRBD2. The V gene end was trimmed by 5 bases and the J gene end by 1 base; junction bases not matched to a gene: 4. CDR1 is SGHTA, CDR2 FQGNSA, per germline. This CDR3 is built from 16 residues. The CDR3 DNA reads as TGTGCCAGCAGCCCCCGACTAGCGGGGGGCACAGATACGCAGTATTTT. Residues: CASSPRLAGGTDTQYF.

The chain has TRBV3-1 and TRBJ1-1, with D perhaps matching TRBD1 (6 bases). The V gene lost 2 bases and the J gene lost 8 bases, with 21 bases spanning the gap. Germline CDR1 is LGHDT and CDR2 is YNNKEL (reference sequence). This CDR3 spans 16 amino acids. CDR3 in DNA: TGTGCCAGCAGCCAACGTCCGGGGGGCGGGATCACCGAAGCTTTCTTT. This gives the protein CASSQRPGGGITEAFF. The full variable domain, its missing parts supplied by reference TRBV3-1 and TRBJ1-1, is DTAVSQTPKYLVTQMGNDKSIKCEQNLGHDTMYWYKQDSKKFLKIMFSYNNKELIINETVPNRFSPKSPDKAHLNLHINSLELGDSAVYFCASSQRPGGGITEAFFGQGTRLTVV.

V usage is TRBV20-1 and J usage is TRBJ2-7, with 7 bases aligning to TRBD1. From germline, CDR1 is DFQATT and CDR2 SNEGSKA (reference sequence). The CDR3 covers 14 residues. With V trimmed by 6 bases and J by 0 bases, 8 bases remained unmatched. The CDR3 sequence is CSAESRTGSYEQYF. The CDR3 coding sequence is TGCAGTGCCGAATCCCGGACAGGCTCCTACGAGCAGTACTTC.

This clonotype was seen at least ten times. This sequence joins TRBV11-2 and TRBJ1-2; D ambiguous. Deletions cut 5 bases from V and 0 bases from J, with 10 bases between. CDR3 length: 14 amino acids. Germline values: CDR1 SGHAT, CDR2 FQNNGV. The CDR3 loop reads CASSHSQTNYGYTF. In DNA form, the CDR3 reads TGTGCCAGCAGCCACAGTCAGACTAACTATGGCTACACCTTC.